These 8 T cell receptor beta chains were all obtained from the same sample, sequenced in a study of shared clonotypes between healthy human individuals. Only in-frame clones appear in the TCRdb table, and some are missing; sequencing was by immunoSEQ multiplex PCR. The table records under 1 million clones, roughly 92% of them present only once. CD45RO-negative cells were positively selected for CCR7, leaving out terminally differentiated effector memory CD45RA+ cells. What was sequenced was naive CD8+ T cells sorted from blood. The source of these receptors is a man aged 30 to 39 in good health.

The chain joins TRBV19 to TRBJ2-7, with 9 bases lining up with TRBD1. The CDR3 runs 16 residues. Germline CDR1 and CDR2: LNHDA and SQIVND (reference sequence). Germline trimming cut 4 bases from V and 4 bases from J; bases unmatched to any gene: 11. The CDR3 coding sequence is TGTGCCAGTAGTACTGACCCGGGACAGGGTGTTTACGAGCAGTACTTC. Translation gives CASSTDPGQGVYEQYF.

The CDR3 coding sequence is TGTGCCAGCAGCGTCCTTAACACAGATACGCAGTATTTT. It specifies CASSVLNTDTQYF. The rearrangement uses TRBV11-3 and TRBJ2-3; no clear D. Per the germline V gene, CDR1 is SGHNT and CDR2 is YENEEA. CDR3 length equals 13 residues. The V gene lost 5 bases and the J gene lost 2 bases, with 8 bases spanning the gap.

The rearrangement joins TRBV6-5 to TRBJ1-2, with D tentatively TRBD1 (6 bases). V gave up 5 bases and J gave up 7 bases, with 14 bases separating them. Germline-derived CDR1 and CDR2 are MNHEY and SVGAGI. The CDR3 totals 13 residues. CDR3 bases: TGTGCCAGCAGTAAGACAGGCTGGGTTGGCTACACCTTC. Amino acids: CASSKTGWVGYTF.

Only one count was recorded for this clone. The chain couples TRBV7-2 to TRBJ2-2; D is perhaps TRBD1 or TRBD2 (5 bases each). The CDR3 has 17 amino acids. Germline loops: CDR1 SGHTA, CDR2 FQGNSA. Trimming took off 0 bases at V and 6 bases at J, with 17 bases between the two ends. CDR3 in DNA: TGTGCCAGCAGCTTAGCGAGGGGATTGGGGCCCGCCGGGGAGCTGTTTTTT. It is translated as CASSLARGLGPAGELFF.

V gene TRBV27 combines with J gene TRBJ2-3; 7 nucleotides align to TRBD1. From germline, CDR1 is MNHEY and CDR2 SMNVEV (reference sequence). This CDR3 has 15 amino acids. J was trimmed by 2 bases and V by 5 bases; bases with no gene match: 7. DNA for the CDR3: TGTGCCAGCAGTACGGGGACAGTCCCCACAGATACGCAGTATTTT. The encoded protein is CASSTGTVPTDTQYF.

This clone was counted ten times or more. This sequence joins TRBV19 and TRBJ2-6; perhaps TRBD2 as D (5 bases). The CDR3 sequence is 16 residues long. Germline CDR1 reads LNHDA; CDR2 reads SQIVND (reference sequence). V was pared by 4 bases and J by 0 bases, with 10 bases between. CDR3 coding DNA: TGTGCCAGTAGTAGTACAGAGGGCTCTGGGGCCAACGTCCTGACTTTC. It translates to CASSSTEGSGANVLTF.

This chain links TRBV4-1 with TRBJ2-1, with 10 bases matching TRBD2. Germline V gene sequence: CDR1 MGHRA, CDR2 YSYEKL. V shed 6 bases and J 2 bases; nucleotides not matched to a gene: 4. The CDR3 consists of 15 residues. CDR3 region: CASRFTSGTYNEQFF. The DNA of the CDR3 is TGCGCCAGCAGATTTACTAGCGGGACCTACAATGAGCAGTTCTTC.

The chain has TRBV27 and TRBJ2-7; D gene uncertain. Germline V gene lookup returns CDR1 MNHEY and CDR2 SMNVEV (reference sequence). The CDR3 consists of 15 residues. V shed 2 bases and J shed 0 bases, with 11 bases lying between them. The DNA of the CDR3 is TGTGCCAGCAGTTTAATGTACTCAGTCTCCTACGAGCAGTACTTC. Protein product: CASSLMYSVSYEQYF.